The present TCR beta chain was sequenced within a study of kidney transplant recipient with SARS-CoV-2 infection. The CDR3 spans 16 residues. Per germline, CDR1 SGHDT and CDR2 YYEEEE. Remarks on this clonotype: A read error may account for a junction end that differs from germline.

TCRdb fed the reads into MiXCR, producing one record per CDR3 protein. The sample contains some 220,000 distinct CDR3 sequences, 25% to 30% of which appear only once. Sample: a blood sample, taken at baseline and around day 110 from a kidney transplant recipient. V gene TRBV5-6 combines with J gene TRBJ2-1, with D perhaps TRBD2 (6 bases). This TCR came from a male patient aged 30 to 39 who had COVID-19 and was a kidney transplant recipient. Some of the T cells might come from the graft donor. In DNA, the CDR3 is TGTGCCGGCAGCCTGGAGGGACCCAGCTCCTACAATGAGCAGTTCTTC. This gives the protein CAGSLEGPSSYNEQFF. Full variable domain (remainder filled in from reference TRBV5-6 and TRBJ2-1): DAGVTQSPTHLIKTRGQQVTLRCSPKSGHDTVSWYQQALGQGPQFIFQYYEEEERQRGNFPDRFSGHQFPNYSSELNVNALLLGDSALYLCAGSLEGPSSYNEQFFGPGTRLTVL.